This T cell receptor beta chain was identified in a study of T-cell reconstitution after alpha-beta-depleted transplantation in children. This clonotype was seen a handful of times. Antigen: not known. Construction of the TCRbeta library involved unique molecular identifiers. TCRdb analysed the PCR reads with MiXCR anew, one entry per CDR3 protein. This sample has 250,000 to 300,000 distinct CDR3 sequences; about 9.4% occur once, and the top ten carry less than 9%. Broader study findings: In some patients, recipient T cells and intrathymic progenitors surviving conditioning explained high day-60 diversity. Most T-cell counts and diversity one year after the transplant came from T cells that were newly produced. Roughly two months post-transplant, alpha-beta T cells reportedly originated from several hundred graft clones that had expanded.

This material consisted of PBMCs, taken before TCRalphabeta/CD19-depleted stem cell transplant. The sequence was obtained from a boy younger than two with acute myeloid leukemia, due to receive a stem cell transplant.

CDR3 coding DNA: TGTGCCAGCAGCTTAGCGGTAATAGCGGGAGCAGATACGCAGTATTTT. It specifies CASSLAVIAGADTQYF. The chain joins TRBV7-9 to TRBJ2-3; 9 bases line up with TRBD2. Germline loops: CDR1 SEHNR, CDR2 FQNEAQ (reference sequence). After removal of 0 bases from V and 4 bases from J, the junction contained 5 bases not matched to a gene. This CDR3 is 16 amino acids long.